This TCR beta chain comes out of a study of cytomegalovirus exposure and HLA in healthy donors. CDR1 is MGHRA, CDR2 YSYEKL, per germline. The length of the CDR3 is 14 residues. Trimming removed 3 bases from V and 7 bases from J; junction bases left unmatched: 7. Researchers ran the PCR with 60 Vbeta and 13 Jbeta primers. In the source study's methods: The count from a later analysis was 60 million to 85 million unique TCR beta chains, some 11 million of them shared. Assay: immunoSEQ multiplex PCR; the TCRdb copy retains only in-frame clones and omits some. Clonal size and the V and J genes are those of that table, whereas D and trimming came from the DNA. The sample contains roughly 100,000 clones, around 80% of which appear only once.

The material sequenced was PBMCs. V is TRBV4-1 and J is TRBJ1-2; 8 bases fit TRBD1. The sequence came from a woman aged 40 to 55 in good health and CMV-seronegative. Written as DNA, the CDR3 is TGCGCCAGCAGCCAGGCGGACAGGGTAATTGGCTACACCTTC. This translates into CASSQADRVIGYTF.